This entry is about one T cell receptor beta chain. Germline loops: CDR1 SGHTA, CDR2 FQGNSA. V gave up 0 bases and J gave up 8 bases; unmatched junction bases: 19. The CDR3 has 20 residues. The sample is drawn from a study of blood T cell repertoires in COVID-19. Study background: Samples of COVID-19 (acute and convalescent) were obtained from the United States, Italy and Spain.

Clones were sequenced by immunoSEQ multiplex PCR, and TCRdb holds only the in-frame ones, with some missing. The sample records about 75,000 clones, 90% being singletons. The chain links TRBV7-2 to TRBJ2-1, with 10 bases that match TRBD2. Material: peripheral blood. The origin of this receptor is a human donor in a cohort sampled during active COVID-19. Here the CDR3 reads CASSLAENWTSGRRIDEQFF. CDR3 DNA: TGTGCCAGCAGCTTAGCGGAAAATTGGACTAGCGGTCGCCGTATTGATGAGCAGTTCTTC.